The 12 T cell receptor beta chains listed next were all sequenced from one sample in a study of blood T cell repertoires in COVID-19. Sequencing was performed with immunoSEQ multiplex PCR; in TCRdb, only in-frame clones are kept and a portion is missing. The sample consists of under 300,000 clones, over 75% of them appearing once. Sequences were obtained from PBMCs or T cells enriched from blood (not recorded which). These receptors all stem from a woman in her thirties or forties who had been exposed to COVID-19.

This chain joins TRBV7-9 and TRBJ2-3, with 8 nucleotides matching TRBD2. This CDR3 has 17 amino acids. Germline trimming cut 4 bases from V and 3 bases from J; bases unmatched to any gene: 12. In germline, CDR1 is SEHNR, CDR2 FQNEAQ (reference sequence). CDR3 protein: CASSSRRSGTRTDTQYF. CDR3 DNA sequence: TGTGCCAGCAGCTCCCGGCGGAGCGGGACTAGAACAGATACGCAGTATTTT.

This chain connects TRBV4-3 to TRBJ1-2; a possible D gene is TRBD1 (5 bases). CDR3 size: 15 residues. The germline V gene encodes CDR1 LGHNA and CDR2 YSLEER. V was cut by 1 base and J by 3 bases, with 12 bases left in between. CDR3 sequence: CASSQGDRVYYGYTF. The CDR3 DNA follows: TGCGCCAGCAGCCAAGGCGACAGAGTATACTATGGCTACACCTTC.

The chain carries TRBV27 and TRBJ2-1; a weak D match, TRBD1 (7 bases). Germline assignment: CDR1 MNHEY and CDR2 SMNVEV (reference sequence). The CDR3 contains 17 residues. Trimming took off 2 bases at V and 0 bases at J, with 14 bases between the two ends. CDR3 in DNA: TGTGCCAGCAGTTTAGGAGGGGGCACCTTCTCCTACAATGAGCAGTTCTTC. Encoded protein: CASSLGGGTFSYNEQFF.

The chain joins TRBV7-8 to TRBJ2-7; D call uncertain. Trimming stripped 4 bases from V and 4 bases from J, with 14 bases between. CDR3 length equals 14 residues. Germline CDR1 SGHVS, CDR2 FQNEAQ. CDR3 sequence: CASSSASTLYEQYF. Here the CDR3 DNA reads TGTGCCAGCAGCTCAGCATCGACTCTGTACGAGCAGTACTTC. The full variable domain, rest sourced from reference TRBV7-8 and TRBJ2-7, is GAGVSQSPRYKVAKRGQDVALRCDPISGHVSLFWYQQALGQGPEFLTYFQNEAQLDKSGLPSDRFFAERPEGSVSTLKIQRTQQEDSAVYLCASSSASTLYEQYFGPGTRLTVT.

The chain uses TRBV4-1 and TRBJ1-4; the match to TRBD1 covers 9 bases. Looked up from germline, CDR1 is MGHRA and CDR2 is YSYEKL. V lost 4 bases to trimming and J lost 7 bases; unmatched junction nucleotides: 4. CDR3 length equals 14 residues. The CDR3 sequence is CASSLGQGPEKLFF. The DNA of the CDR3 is TGCGCCAGCAGCCTTGGACAGGGGCCTGAAAAACTGTTTTTT.

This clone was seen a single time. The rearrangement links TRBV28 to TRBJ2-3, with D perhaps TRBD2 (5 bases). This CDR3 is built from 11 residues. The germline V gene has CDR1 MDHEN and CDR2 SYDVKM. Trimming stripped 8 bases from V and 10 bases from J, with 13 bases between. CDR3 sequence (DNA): TGTGCCAGCCGAGGCCTAGCTTCGCAGTATTTT. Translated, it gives CASRGLASQYF.

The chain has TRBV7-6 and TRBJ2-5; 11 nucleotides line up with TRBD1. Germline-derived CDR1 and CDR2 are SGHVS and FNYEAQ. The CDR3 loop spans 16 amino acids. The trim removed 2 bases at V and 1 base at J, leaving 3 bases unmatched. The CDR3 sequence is CASSLIGQGAQETQYF. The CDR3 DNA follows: TGTGCCAGCAGCTTAATCGGACAGGGGGCCCAAGAGACCCAGTACTTC.

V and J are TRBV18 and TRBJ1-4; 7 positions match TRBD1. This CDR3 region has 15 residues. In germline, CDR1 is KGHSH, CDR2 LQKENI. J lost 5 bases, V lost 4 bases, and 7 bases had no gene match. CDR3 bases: TGTGCCAGCTCACTCGCGACAGGGACCAATGAAAAACTGTTTTTT. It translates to CASSLATGTNEKLFF.

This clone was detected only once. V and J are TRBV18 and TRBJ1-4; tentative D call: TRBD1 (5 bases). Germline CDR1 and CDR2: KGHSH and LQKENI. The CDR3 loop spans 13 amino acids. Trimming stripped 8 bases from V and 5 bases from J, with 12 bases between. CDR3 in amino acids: CASQSGRNEKLFF. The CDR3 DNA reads TGTGCCAGCCAGTCAGGGAGGAATGAAAAACTGTTTTTT.

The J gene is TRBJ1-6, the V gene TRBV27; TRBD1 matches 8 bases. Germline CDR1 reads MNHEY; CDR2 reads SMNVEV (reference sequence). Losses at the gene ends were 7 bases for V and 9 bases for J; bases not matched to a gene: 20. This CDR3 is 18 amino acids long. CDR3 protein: CASTEDPGGSTEGSPLHF. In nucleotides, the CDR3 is TGTGCCAGCACCGAGGACCCAGGGGGCTCAACCGAGGGTTCACCCCTCCACTTT.

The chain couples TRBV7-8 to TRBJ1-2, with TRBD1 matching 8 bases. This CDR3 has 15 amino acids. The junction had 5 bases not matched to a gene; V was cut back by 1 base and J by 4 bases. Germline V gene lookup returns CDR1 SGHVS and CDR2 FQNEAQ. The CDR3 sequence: CASSLDLTGAYGYTF. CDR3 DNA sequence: TGTGCCAGCAGCTTAGACCTGACAGGGGCCTATGGCTACACCTTC.

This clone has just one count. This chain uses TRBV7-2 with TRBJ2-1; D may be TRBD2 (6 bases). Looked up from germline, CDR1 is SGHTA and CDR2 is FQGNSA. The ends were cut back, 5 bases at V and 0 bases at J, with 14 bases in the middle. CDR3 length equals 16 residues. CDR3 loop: CASSQGGVSSYNEQFF. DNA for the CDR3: TGTGCCAGCAGCCAAGGCGGGGTGAGCTCCTACAATGAGCAGTTCTTC. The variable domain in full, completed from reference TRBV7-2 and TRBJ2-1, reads GAGVSQSPSNKVTEKGKDVELRCDPISGHTALYWYRQSLGQGLEFLIYFQGNSAPDKSGLPSDRFSAERTGGSVSTLTIQRTQQEDSAVYLCASSQGGVSSYNEQFFGPGTRLTVL.